Listed below are T cell receptor beta chains from one sample, sequenced in a study of blood T cell repertoires in COVID-19. The assay was immunoSEQ multiplex PCR, and TCRdb's table has in-frame clones only and misses some. The sample holds 85,000 to 95,000 clones; over 75% are singletons and the top ten take approximately 5%. Material for sequencing was peripheral blood. These receptors were collected from a woman older than 75 with acute or convalescent COVID-19. The CDR3 runs from the conserved cysteine through the conserved F or W. A D gene is named only where the DNA matches it firmly. The size entry is marked missing in some rows and otherwise reads once, few, many or a size class.

v_call,j_call,clone_size,d_call,cdr3_nt,cdr3_aa
TRBV7-2,TRBJ2-7,.,.,TGTGCCAGCAGTCCGACTAGAGAGGGCTACGAGCAGTACTTC,CASSPTREGYEQYF
TRBV7-2,TRBJ2-1,.,TRBD2,TGTGCCAGCAGAATTGACGGGGGGGCGACCTACAATGAGCAGTTCTTC,CASRIDGGATYNEQFF
TRBV10-3,TRBJ2-1,.,.,TGTGCCATCAGTGAGGGTACCGGCGAGGAGTTCTTC,CAISEGTGEEFF
TRBV5-4,TRBJ2-7,.,.,TGTGCCAGCAGCCCGACTAGTGCCTCCTACGAGCAGTACTTC,CASSPTSASYEQYF
TRBV11-3,TRBJ2-1,.,TRBD1,TGTGCCAGCAGCTCCGGACAGGGGTTCGACAATGAGCAGTTCTTC,CASSSGQGFDNEQFF
TRBV10-3,TRBJ1-1,few,.,TGTGCCATCAGTGTCCCGGGAAGCGACACTGAAGCTTTCTTT,CAISVPGSDTEAFF
TRBV2,TRBJ2-2,.,.,TGTGCCAGCAATAGTGATAAGCCCGGGGAGCTGTTTTTT,CASNSDKPGELFF
TRBV14,TRBJ2-3,few,.,TGTGCCAGCAGCCAAGGGATCGGCGGGGGCTACAACACAGATACGCAGTATTTT,CASSQGIGGGYNTDTQYF
TRBV12-3/TRBV12-4,TRBJ1-2,.,.,TGTGCCAGCTCCCCGGGGAAAGGTGGCTACACCTTC,CASSPGKGGYTF
TRBV3-1/TRBV3-2,TRBJ2-3,.,.,TGTGCCAGCAGCCAGGGGGACACGTACACAGATACGCAGTATTTT,CASSQGDTYTDTQYF
TRBV7-9,TRBJ1-3,.,.,TGTGCCAGCAGCACCGGGACATTACCCCGCGAAAGAAACACCATATATTTT,CASSTGTLPRERNTIYF
TRBV30,TRBJ1-5,.,.,TGTGCCTGGAGCCTAGGAGGGGCGGCGGGTCAGCCCCAGCATTTT,CAWSLGGAAGQPQHF
TRBV19,TRBJ2-7,.,.,TGTGCCAGCGAACCGTCGAGGGGAGGATACGAGCAGTACTTC,CASEPSRGGYEQYF
TRBV23-1,TRBJ2-5,few,.,TGCGCCAGGCAGGGTGGGGAGACCCAGTACTTC,CARQGGETQYF